Following are 19 T cell receptor beta chains from one sample sequenced in a study of T cell responses to AZD1222 COVID-19 vaccine. Assay used: immunoSEQ multiplex PCR; TCRdb lists only in-frame clones, some missing. The sample shows about 200,000 clones, 85% to 95% of them seen only once. Sequences were derived from peripheral blood, sampled 28 days after the second dose of the MenACWY control vaccine. The receptors stem from an adult who received the MenACWY meningococcal vaccine as a control.

This clone was seen once. This sequence joins TRBV6-4 and TRBJ1-2, with D possibly being TRBD1 (5 bases). CDR3 size: 13 residues. V was clipped by 0 bases and J by 8 bases, with 10 bases between them. From germline, CDR1 is MRHNA and CDR2 SNTAGT. The CDR3 region has the DNA TGTGCCAGCAGTGACTCCAGGGTTGGCGGCTACACCTTC. As protein: CASSDSRVGGYTF.

V gene TRBV29-1 combines with J gene TRBJ2-7; 9 bases are a match to TRBD1. Germline V gene sequence: CDR1 SQVTM, CDR2 ANQGSEA. This CDR3 is built from 14 residues. Trimming removed 6 bases from V and 0 bases from J; junction bases left unmatched: 6. The CDR3 is CSVTGTGSSYEQYF. The CDR3 DNA follows: TGCAGCGTGACCGGGACAGGGAGCTCCTACGAGCAGTACTTC.

The rearrangement links TRBV27 to TRBJ1-2, with 9 bases lining up with TRBD1. The V gene's germline CDR1 is MNHEY and CDR2 SMNVEV (reference sequence). This CDR3 has 15 residues. J was trimmed by 3 bases and V by 5 bases; bases with no gene match: 7. The CDR3 protein is CASSVGQGSDYGYTF. The DNA for the CDR3 is TGTGCCAGCAGTGTGGGACAGGGATCGGACTATGGCTACACCTTC.

V gene TRBV5-1 combines with J gene TRBJ1-2; D uncertain. Germline CDR1 SGHRS, CDR2 YFSETQ. V lost 2 bases to trimming and J lost 7 bases, with 15 bases between them. The CDR3 length is 14 residues. The CDR3 sequence: CASSFLQSTAGYTF. In nucleotides, the CDR3 is TGCGCCAGCAGCTTTCTACAGAGTACGGCTGGCTACACCTTC.

The table lists this clone with a count of one. V usage is TRBV5-5 and J usage is TRBJ2-5; tentative D call: TRBD1 (5 bases). The CDR3 spans 15 residues. Germline assignment: CDR1 SGHKS and CDR2 YYEKEE (reference sequence). V was cut by 0 bases and J by 2 bases, with 11 bases left in between. The CDR3 here is CASSLGTRTQETQYF. The CDR3 nucleotides read TGTGCCAGCAGCTTGGGGACGAGGACACAAGAGACCCAGTACTTC. Full variable domain (remainder filled in from reference TRBV5-5 and TRBJ2-5): DAGVTQSPTHLIKTRGQQVTLRCSPISGHKSVSWYQQVLGQGPQFIFQYYEKEERGRGNFPDRFSARQFPNYSSELNVNALLLGDSALYLCASSLGTRTQETQYFGPGTRLLVL.

The V and J genes are TRBV6-6 and TRBJ2-1; 8 bases agree with TRBD2. The junction had 7 bases not matched to a gene; V was cut back by 7 bases and J by 2 bases. Germline CDR1 reads MNHNY; CDR2 reads SVGAGI (reference sequence). CDR3 length: 15 residues. The chain's CDR3 is CASNRNGRAYNEQFF. CDR3 in DNA: TGTGCCAGCAATCGGAACGGGAGGGCCTACAATGAGCAGTTCTTC.

The V call is TRBV20-1, the J call TRBJ1-1; D not certain. The ends were cut back, 3 bases at V and 5 bases at J, with 16 bases in the middle. The CDR3 has 14 amino acids. Germline-derived CDR1 and CDR2 are DFQATT and SNEGSKA (reference sequence). In nucleotides, the CDR3 is TGCAGTGCTAGTTATACCCCGGGTAGGACTGAAGCTTTCTTT. It yields the protein CSASYTPGRTEAFF.

The J gene is TRBJ2-3, the V gene TRBV10-1; 7 bases line up with TRBD1. Germline CDR1 WNHNN, CDR2 SYGVQD (reference sequence). This CDR3 has 16 residues. V shed 10 bases and J 2 bases; nucleotides not matched to a gene: 15. CDR3 in DNA: TGCGCCACTCTGAGAACCGGGACAGAGGACACAGATACGCAGTATTTT. This codes for CATLRTGTEDTDTQYF.

The J gene is TRBJ1-2, the V gene TRBV12-3 or TRBV12-4, with D hard to call. V was trimmed by 5 bases and J by 7 bases, leaving 11 bases between them. CDR3 length: 12 amino acids. CDR3 coding DNA: TGTGCCAGCAGTCTTGGGGTAAGTGGCTACACCTTC. This gives the protein CASSLGVSGYTF.

The rearrangement uses TRBV28 and TRBJ2-4; 7 bases are a match to TRBD1. The CDR3 extends over 14 amino acids. Trimming took 6 bases from V and 7 from J; bases not matched to a gene: 9. Germline lookup yields CDR1 MDHEN and CDR2 SYDVKM. Here the CDR3 reads CASSSGGQHNIQYF. CDR3 bases: TGTGCCAGCAGCTCAGGGGGTCAACACAACATTCAGTACTTC.

The rearrangement links TRBV7-8 to TRBJ1-1; D not certain. With 5 bases removed from V and 0 bases from J, the gap between germline ends came to 13 bases. CDR3 size: 15 residues. Germline V gene sequence: CDR1 SGHVS, CDR2 FQNEAQ. The CDR3 nucleotides read TGTGCCAGCAGCACCCGGACCGGGATGAACACTGAAGCTTTCTTT. Translation gives CASSTRTGMNTEAFF. The full variable domain, in which reference TRBV7-8 and TRBJ1-1 provide the parts outside the CDR3, is GAGVSQSPRYKVAKRGQDVALRCDPISGHVSLFWYQQALGQGPEFLTYFQNEAQLDKSGLPSDRFFAERPEGSVSTLKIQRTQQEDSAVYLCASSTRTGMNTEAFFGQGTRLTVV.

For the CDR3, the DNA is TGTGCCAGCAGCTTAGAGCGGGAGTCGCTGCGGTTCTTC. This gives the protein CASSLERESLRFF. This chain connects TRBV7-2 to TRBJ2-1, with 8 bases matching TRBD2. Germline lookup yields CDR1 SGHTA and CDR2 FQGNSA. V lost 1 base, J lost 15 bases, and 8 bases stayed unmatched. The CDR3 runs 13 residues.

This chain uses TRBV7-9 with TRBJ2-3; 9 bases agree with TRBD1. The junction had 6 bases not matched to a gene; V was cut back by 3 bases and J by 8 bases. CDR3 length equals 14 residues. CDR1 is SEHNR and CDR2 is FQNEAQ in the germline V gene (reference sequence). CDR3 sequence (DNA): TGTGCCAGCAGCTTTTCTGGGGGACAGGGTACGCAGTATTTT. As protein: CASSFSGGQGTQYF.

The chain links TRBV4-2 to TRBJ1-6, with D maybe TRBD1 (5 bases). The CDR3 extends over 18 amino acids. Germline V lookup: CDR1 LGHNA, CDR2 YNFKEQ. Trimming left V 4 bases short and J 4 bases short, with 20 bases between. CDR3 sequence (DNA): TGTGCCAGCAGCCTCGAAATCCTGGGGGAACAGTATAATTCACCCCTCCACTTT. Its protein is CASSLEILGEQYNSPLHF.

CDR3 sequence: CASSLGTPRTDTQYF. DNA of the CDR3: TGTGCCAGCAGCTTGGGGACTCCCCGCACAGATACGCAGTATTTT. The V and J genes are TRBV5-6 and TRBJ2-3; a weak D match, TRBD2 (5 bases). Trimming left V 0 bases short and J 1 base short, with 9 bases between. This CDR3 contains 15 residues. CDR1 and CDR2 (germline): SGHDT, YYEEEE.

This chain links TRBV6-2 or TRBV6-3 with TRBJ1-2; D is ambiguous. Trimming removed 5 bases at V and 2 bases at J, with 6 bases between. The CDR3 totals 12 residues. Germline V gives CDR1 MNHEY, CDR2 SVGEGT. DNA for the CDR3: TGTGCCAGCAGTCGACGGAACTATGGCTACACCTTC. Translation: CASSRRNYGYTF.

The V gene is TRBV5-1, the J gene TRBJ1-1; D gene unclear. With 5 bases removed from V and 1 base from J, the gap between germline ends came to 9 bases. Per germline, CDR1 SGHRS and CDR2 YFSETQ. The CDR3 sequence is 13 residues long. The CDR3 region is CASRASGNTEAFF. DNA of the CDR3: TGCGCCAGCAGAGCAAGCGGGAACACTGAAGCTTTCTTT.

This chain uses TRBV7-9 with TRBJ1-2, with 10 bases lining up with TRBD1. CDR1 and CDR2 (germline): SEHNR, FQNEAQ (reference sequence). J was trimmed by 4 bases and V by 1 base; bases with no gene match: 9. The CDR3 contains 17 residues. Here the CDR3 DNA reads TGTGCCAGCAGCTTAGGGGCTGAGGGACAGGGGATCTATGGCTACACCTTC. It codes for CASSLGAEGQGIYGYTF.

The chain recombines TRBV10-3 with TRBJ2-7; D is ambiguous. The CDR3 spans 12 residues. Germline values: CDR1 ENHRY, CDR2 SYGVKD. V dropped 4 bases and J dropped 4 bases, with 8 bases sitting between them. CDR3 protein: CAISGGGYEQYF. The CDR3 bases are TGTGCCATCAGTGGGGGTGGGTACGAGCAGTACTTC.